A single sample is the source of the 22 T cell receptor beta chains below, sequenced in a study of OX40 agonist ivuxolimab in advanced cancers. Generated by immunoSEQ multiplex PCR, the TCRdb table keeps only in-frame clones and is missing some. The repertoire holds some 94,000 clones, with about 90% as singletons. Sample: CD4+ or CD8+ T cells sorted from blood, taken in a trial of the OX40 agonist ivuxolimab. These receptor sequences come from an adult with an advanced solid tumor such as melanoma, head and neck, liver or kidney cancer.

This clone was detected only once. This chain connects TRBV19 to TRBJ1-2; D ambiguous. This CDR3 spans 15 amino acids. V lost 3 bases, J lost 4 bases, and 15 bases lay in between. Germline V gene data show CDR1 as LNHDA and CDR2 as SQIVND (reference sequence). The CDR3 sequence is CASSIKRTESYGYTF. The DNA of the CDR3 is TGTGCCAGTAGTATTAAGAGGACTGAAAGCTATGGCTACACCTTC.

V usage is TRBV19 and J usage is TRBJ2-7; D perhaps matches TRBD1 (7 bases). V was cut by 3 bases and J by 3 bases, with 15 bases left in between. Per the germline V gene, CDR1 is LNHDA and CDR2 is SQIVND (reference sequence). This CDR3 contains 15 residues. Here the CDR3 reads CASSILSGGGYEQYF. In DNA, the CDR3 is TGTGCCAGTAGTATTCTTTCAGGGGGAGGCTACGAGCAGTACTTC. The full variable domain, its missing parts supplied by reference TRBV19 and TRBJ2-7, is DGGITQSPKYLFRKEGQNVTLSCEQNLNHDAMYWYRQDPGQGLRLIYYSQIVNDFQKGDIAEGYSVSREKKESFPLTVTSAQKNPTAFYLCASSILSGGGYEQYFGPGTRLTVT.

CDR3 bases: TGTGCCAGCACCGAGGTCCTCCGGGAGACCCAGTACTTC. This gives the protein CASTEVLRETQYF. The rearrangement uses TRBV18 and TRBJ2-5; unclear D gene. Germline assignment: CDR1 KGHSH and CDR2 LQKENI. V was pared by 8 bases and J by 5 bases, with 15 bases between. The CDR3 is 13 amino acids.

J is TRBJ2-6 and V is TRBV30; D possibly uses TRBD1 or TRBD2 (5 bases each). Germline V gives CDR1 GTSNPN, CDR2 SVGIG (reference sequence). Trimming took 4 bases from V and 8 from J, leaving 12 bases between them. The CDR3 is 13 residues long. CDR3 sequence: CAWNRGASNVLTF. The CDR3 DNA reads TGTGCCTGGAATCGAGGGGCATCCAACGTCCTGACTTTC.

The chain carries TRBV18 and TRBJ1-1; D not resolved. Trimming took 0 bases from V and 10 from J, leaving 15 bases between them. Germline V lookup: CDR1 KGHSH, CDR2 LQKENI. This CDR3 has 14 residues. The DNA of the CDR3 is TGTGCCAGCTCACCACCGGCGGAGGGTGCCGGAGCTTTCTTT. As protein: CASSPPAEGAGAFF.

V and J are TRBV7-8 and TRBJ1-1; 7 bases agree with TRBD1. This CDR3 spans 16 amino acids. The junction had 8 bases not matched to a gene; V was cut back by 4 bases and J by 0 bases. Germline V gene lookup returns CDR1 SGHVS and CDR2 FQNEAQ. For the CDR3, the DNA is TGTGCCAGCAGCTCCGATGGACAGGAAATGAACACTGAAGCTTTCTTT. It yields the protein CASSSDGQEMNTEAFF.

The V and J genes are TRBV4-3 and TRBJ1-4; 7 positions agree with TRBD1. J lost 6 bases, V lost 4 bases, and 2 bases had no gene match. CDR1 is LGHNA and CDR2 is YSLEER in the germline V gene. The CDR3 sequence is 13 residues long. The CDR3 DNA reads TGCGCCAGCAGCCGGGACAGATATGAAAAACTGTTTTTT. Translated, it gives CASSRDRYEKLFF.

This clone was picked up many times. This chain uses TRBV5-6 with TRBJ1-2; TRBD1 aligns across 7 bases. Per germline, CDR1 SGHDT and CDR2 YYEEEE. The CDR3 extends over 14 amino acids. V lost 2 bases to trimming and J lost 4 bases; unmatched junction nucleotides: 5. CDR3 nucleotides: TGTGCCAGCAGCTTATGGACAGGCGTCTATGGCTACACCTTC. Translated, it gives CASSLWTGVYGYTF.

This clone appeared once. The genes are TRBV11-2 and TRBJ2-5; possible D gene TRBD1, 6 bases. Germline values: CDR1 SGHAT, CDR2 FQNNGV. Trimming removed 5 bases from V and 7 bases from J, with 11 bases in between. There are 12 residues in the CDR3. CDR3 amino acids: CASSQGSGTQYF. In nucleotides, the CDR3 is TGTGCCAGCAGCCAGGGGAGTGGGACCCAGTACTTC.

The genes are TRBV5-1 and TRBJ1-5; 9 nucleotides agree with TRBD1. The germline CDR1 and CDR2 sequences are SGHRS and YFSETQ. The ends lost 4 bases at V and 5 bases at J; junction bases unmatched: 4. The CDR3 totals 14 residues. The CDR3 is CASSKTGGDQPQHF. The DNA for the CDR3 is TGCGCCAGCAGCAAAACAGGGGGCGATCAGCCCCAGCATTTT.

This rearrangement joins TRBV7-8 to TRBJ2-5; 7 nucleotides align to TRBD2. CDR3 length equals 17 residues. V lost 0 bases, J lost 5 bases, and 12 bases stayed unmatched. Germline V CDR1 and CDR2: SGHVS, FQNEAQ. Here the CDR3 DNA reads TGTGCCAGCAGCTTAGCGGGAGGGGCCTTAGCAAGGGAGACCCAGTACTTC. Translation: CASSLAGGALARETQYF.

The V and J genes are TRBV4-3 and TRBJ2-3; D unresolved. Germline CDR1 reads LGHNA; CDR2 reads YSLEER. The V and J ends lost 3 bases and 2 bases respectively, with 6 bases between them. The CDR3 is made up of 13 amino acids. CDR3 DNA sequence: TGCGCCAGCAGCCAGTACCACACAGATACGCAGTATTTT. This sequence encodes CASSQYHTDTQYF.

V gene TRBV19 combines with J gene TRBJ2-4; D is unresolved. V was pared by 3 bases and J by 9 bases, with 6 bases between. From germline, CDR1 is LNHDA and CDR2 SQIVND (reference sequence). This CDR3 contains 11 residues. Here the CDR3 reads CASSIEAIQYF. In DNA form, the CDR3 reads TGTGCCAGTAGTATCGAAGCCATTCAGTACTTC.

This chain links TRBV19 with TRBJ2-5, with 12 nucleotides matching TRBD1. The CDR3 extends over 14 amino acids. The germline gives CDR1 LNHDA, CDR2 SQIVND (reference sequence). In DNA, the CDR3 is TGTGCGGCCGGGACAGGGGGCTGGAGCGAGACCCAGTACTTC. Encoded protein: CAAGTGGWSETQYF.

This chain links TRBV7-2 with TRBJ1-1; tentatively, D is TRBD1 (5 bases). The CDR3 sequence is 15 residues long. The V gene lost 4 bases and the J gene lost 1 base, with 13 bases spanning the gap. The germline gives CDR1 SGHTA, CDR2 FQGNSA. CDR3 DNA sequence: TGTGCCAGCAGCTGGTCGTTGGGGCGGAACACTGAAGCTTTCTTT. Translated: CASSWSLGRNTEAFF.

The CDR3 region is CASSLWQGAGGTEAFF. CDR3 bases: TGTGCCAGCAGCTTATGGCAGGGGGCAGGGGGCACTGAAGCTTTCTTT. This rearrangement joins TRBV11-2 to TRBJ1-1; 8 positions agree with TRBD1. The CDR3 runs to 16 residues. Germline V lookup: CDR1 SGHAT, CDR2 FQNNGV. V was pared by 2 bases and J by 4 bases, with 9 bases of the junction left unmatched. Filled out from reference TRBV11-2 and TRBJ1-1, the complete variable domain reads EAGVAQSPRYKIIEKRQSVAFWCNPISGHATLYWYQQILGQGPKLLIQFQNNGVVDDSQLPKDRFSAERLKGVDSTLKIQPAKLEDSAVYLCASSLWQGAGGTEAFFGQGTRLTVV.

This clone was counted between two and nine times. The rearrangement links TRBV6-5 to TRBJ2-2, with unresolved D. Germline V gives CDR1 MNHEY, CDR2 SVGAGI. The V and J ends lost 8 bases and 4 bases respectively, with 17 bases between them. This CDR3 has 15 residues. The CDR3 sequence: CASRSRLLSTGELFF. The CDR3 DNA reads as TGTGCCAGCCGAAGTCGGCTGTTAAGCACCGGGGAGCTGTTTTTT.

V usage is TRBV19 and J usage is TRBJ2-7; TRBD1 matches at 9 bases. There are 13 residues in the CDR3. Germline V lookup: CDR1 LNHDA, CDR2 SQIVND (reference sequence). After removal of 6 bases from V and 1 base from J, the junction contained 1 base not matched to a gene. The CDR3 protein is CASRGQGSYEQYF. CDR3 in DNA: TGTGCCAGTAGGGGACAGGGTTCCTACGAGCAGTACTTC.

The gene calls are TRBV27 and TRBJ2-7; TRBD2 matches 11 bases. Germline V lookup: CDR1 MNHEY, CDR2 SMNVEV (reference sequence). V lost 6 bases and J lost 3; bases outside the gene matches: 13. The CDR3 sequence is 17 residues long. The CDR3 region has the DNA TGTGCCAGCAGCCTTACGGACCTTAGCGGGAGGGACTACGAGCAGTACTTC. It translates to CASSLTDLSGRDYEQYF.

This clone was counted only a few times. The V and J genes are TRBV6-6 and TRBJ1-1; D is unclear. Germline V gene sequence: CDR1 MNHNY, CDR2 SVGAGI (reference sequence). V lost 2 bases, J lost 0 bases, and 13 bases lay in between. The CDR3 is 16 amino acids. This chain's CDR3 is CASSYPHREVNTEAFF. In nucleotides, the CDR3 is TGTGCCAGCAGTTACCCTCATCGGGAAGTGAACACTGAAGCTTTCTTT.

For this clone: One junction end disagrees with the germline gene, perhaps due to a read error. The chain combines TRBV28 with TRBJ2-7; 12 bases are a match to TRBD2. Germline lookup yields CDR1 MDHEN and CDR2 SYDVKM. The CDR3 sequence is 13 residues long. For the CDR3, the DNA is TGTGCCAGCAGTCCCCAAATTCCGACTAGCGGGAGTTTC. Amino acids: CASSPQIPTSGSF.

The chain carries TRBV19 and TRBJ2-3; 7 positions match TRBD2. CDR1 is LNHDA, CDR2 SQIVND, per germline (reference sequence). The trim removed 3 bases at V and 3 bases at J, leaving 9 bases unmatched. CDR3 length equals 16 residues. The CDR3 nucleotides read TGTGCCAGTAGTATCCTTGGCGGCGGGAGTACAGATACGCAGTATTTT. Protein: CASSILGGGSTDTQYF.